A single count supports the clone carrying this T cell receptor (beta chain). The antigen remains undetermined. V gave up 2 bases and J gave up 5 bases, with 12 bases separating them. CDR3 length: 14 residues. Per germline, CDR1 SGHVS and CDR2 FNYEAQ. Clones were read by immunoSEQ multiplex PCR, and TCRdb kept only the in-frame ones, dropping some. The repertoire holds over 120,000 clones, with roughly 94% as singletons. The data originate from a study of T cell responses to AZD1222 COVID-19 vaccine. The study, taken as a whole, reports: Clonal diversity may have been underestimated, and the donors were mostly white British, with more females than males. Once two AZD1222 doses were given, Spike-specific TCR breadth and depth went up.

The sequenced sample was peripheral blood, obtained on day 0 of AZD1222 vaccination. The TCR originated in an adult in good health. This chain links TRBV7-6 with TRBJ1-2, with TRBD1 as a possible D gene (6 bases). As DNA, the CDR3 is TGTGCCAGCAGCTTAATTCCAGGGGTTTATGGCTACACCTTC. Amino acids: CASSLIPGVYGYTF.